This is a list of T cell receptor beta chains from one sample in a study of shared clonotypes between healthy human individuals. Sequencing used immunoSEQ multiplex PCR; TCRdb keeps in-frame clones, though not all of them. Among 500,000 or so clones, about 96% were seen once, and the ten largest hold about 0.06%. Input material: naive CD4+ T cells sorted from blood. The receptors were gathered from a woman in her twenties or thirties in good health. Both conserved end residues are part of each CDR3. A D gene is named only where the DNA matches it firmly. Where a row states a size, it is once, few, many or the class of an expanded clone; other rows omit it.

>.|TRBV5-1|TRBJ2-7|.
CASSLSQGPEQYF
TGCGCCAGCAGTTTGTCCCAGGGGCCCGAGCAGTACTTC
>.|TRBV5-1|TRBJ2-3|.
CASSQRLSGTDTQYF
TGCGCCAGCAGCCAGAGGCTTAGCGGAACAGATACGCAGTATTTT
>.|TRBV2|TRBJ2-5|TRBD2
CASSKDTGGETQYF
TGTGCCAGCAGTAAGGACACCGGGGGGGAGACCCAGTACTTC
>.|TRBV5-4|TRBJ2-3|.
CASSLHTDTQYF
TGTGCCAGCAGCTTACACACAGATACGCAGTATTTT
>.|TRBV7-2|TRBJ2-7|.
CASGSFSYEQYF
TGTGCCAGCGGGTCCTTTTCCTACGAGCAGTACTTC
>.|TRBV7-3|TRBJ2-2|.
CASSLNRENTGELFF
TGTGCCAGCAGCTTAAACCGGGAGAACACCGGGGAGCTGTTTTTT
>.|TRBV5-5|TRBJ2-7|TRBD2
CASSFGLAGNYEQYF
TGTGCCAGCAGCTTTGGACTAGCGGGGAACTACGAGCAGTACTTC
>.|TRBV7-9|TRBJ1-4|.
CASSPRGLRNEKLFF
TGTGCCAGCAGCCCAAGAGGACTCCGAAATGAAAAACTGTTTTTT
>.|TRBV28|TRBJ1-2|.
CASREDGYTF
TGTGCCAGCAGGGAGGACGGCTACACCTTC
>.|TRBV18|TRBJ2-7|.
CASSPGLAKVHEQYF
TGTGCCAGCTCACCCGGACTCGCGAAGGTCCACGAGCAGTACTTC
>.|TRBV2|TRBJ2-1|.
CASRAWVASASYNEQFF
TGTGCCAGCAGGGCCTGGGTGGCGTCCGCGTCATACAATGAGCAGTTCTTC
>few|TRBV6-5|TRBJ1-1|.
CASSYSPFSEAFF
TGTGCCAGCAGTTACTCCCCGTTCTCTGAAGCTTTCTTT
>.|TRBV5-7|TRBJ1-5|.
CASSWPGGMRGNQPQHF
TGTGCCAGCAGCTGGCCGGGGGGAATGAGAGGAAATCAGCCCCAGCATTTT
>few|TRBV11-2|TRBJ2-2|TRBD2
CASTPGGLAGEGGELFF
TGTGCCAGCACCCCCGGAGGACTAGCGGGAGAGGGCGGGGAGCTGTTTTTT
>once|TRBV28|TRBJ2-2|.
CASSLLYPTGELFF
TGTGCCAGCAGTTTATTATATCCCACCGGGGAGCTGTTTTTT
>.|TRBV28|TRBJ1-1|.
CASSFMGGNTEAFF
TGTGCCAGCAGTTTTATGGGGGGGAACACTGAAGCTTTCTTT
>.|TRBV4-1|TRBJ1-5|TRBD1
CASSQGRQGGNNQPQHF
TGCGCCAGCAGCCAAGGCCGACAGGGGGGGAATAATCAGCCCCAGCATTTT
>.|TRBV10-3|TRBJ2-1|.
CAISGSGAIYNEQFF
TGTGCCATCAGTGGGTCGGGAGCTATTTACAATGAGCAGTTCTTC
>.|TRBV10-3|TRBJ2-6|.
CAISSETTSGANVLTF
TGTGCCATCAGTTCAGAGACAACCTCTGGGGCCAACGTCCTGACTTTC
>.|TRBV29-1|TRBJ2-2|TRBD2
CSGRWGGTGELFF
TGCAGCGGTCGATGGGGGGGGACCGGGGAGCTGTTTTTT
>.|TRBV19|TRBJ2-1|TRBD2
CASNPSGTSGYNEQFF
TGTGCCAGTAACCCTTCCGGGACTAGCGGATACAATGAGCAGTTCTTC
>.|TRBV15|TRBJ2-7|.
CATSGGKLSYEQYF
TGTGCCACCAGCGGCGGAAAACTCTCCTACGAGCAGTACTTC
>.|TRBV7-3|TRBJ2-2|.
CASSLTGGLGELFF
TGTGCCAGCAGCTTAACAGGGGGACTTGGGGAGCTGTTTTTT
>.|TRBV9|TRBJ1-1|.
CASSVVTGNTEAFF
TGTGCCAGCAGCGTAGTTACGGGGAACACTGAAGCTTTCTTT
>.|TRBV27|TRBJ2-7|.
CASSSTGLYEQYF
TGTGCCAGCAGTTCCACAGGACTCTACGAGCAGTACTTC
>.|TRBV11-3|TRBJ2-7|.
CASSLWARGPLEQYF
TGTGCCAGCAGCTTGTGGGCCCGCGGCCCTCTCGAGCAGTACTTC
>.|TRBV6-1|TRBJ1-2|.
CASRHTGGGSGYTF
TGTGCCAGTAGACACACCGGAGGGGGTTCAGGCTACACCTTC
>.|TRBV6-6|TRBJ1-2|.
CASSSLRGYTF
TGTGCCAGCAGTAGCCTCCGGGGCTACACCTTC
>.|TRBV18|TRBJ1-1|.
CASSQGWNTEAFF
TGTGCCAGCTCACAGGGCTGGAACACTGAAGCTTTCTTT
>once|TRBV6-1|TRBJ1-3|.
CASSVNRAGNTIYF
TGTGCCAGCAGTGTGAACAGGGCCGGAAACACCATATATTTT
>.|TRBV16|TRBJ1-1|.
CASSPLTGKSFTEAFF
TGTGCCAGCAGCCCCCTCACAGGGAAAAGTTTCACTGAAGCTTTCTTT
>.|TRBV9|TRBJ2-3|.
CASSVGRETDTQYF
TGTGCCAGCAGCGTAGGACGGGAGACAGATACGCAGTATTTT
>once|TRBV2|TRBJ2-6|TRBD1
CASRVPGQPFSGANVLTF
TGTGCCAGCAGGGTCCCGGGACAGCCCTTCTCTGGGGCCAACGTCCTGACTTTC
>.|TRBV27|TRBJ1-2|.
CASSQTEQIGRNYGYTF
TGTGCCAGCAGTCAGACCGAACAAATAGGGCGCAACTATGGCTACACCTTC
>.|TRBV2|TRBJ2-3|TRBD1
CASNGRGFADTQYF
TGTGCCAGCAACGGCAGGGGGTTCGCAGATACGCAGTATTTT
>.|TRBV7-6|TRBJ2-7|TRBD2
CASSQLLAGGTYEQYF
TGTGCCAGCAGCCAACTATTAGCGGGAGGGACCTACGAGCAGTACTTC
>.|TRBV18|TRBJ2-1|.
CASSSVRRTYNEQFF
TGTGCCAGCTCTTCGGTAAGACGGACCTACAATGAGCAGTTCTTC
>.|TRBV2|TRBJ2-7|.
CASSEQFYEQYF
TGTGCCAGCAGCGAACAGTTCTACGAGCAGTACTTC
>.|TRBV7-6|TRBJ2-5|TRBD2
CASSLLASGRAGETQYF
TGTGCCAGCAGCTTATTAGCCAGCGGGAGGGCCGGTGAGACCCAGTACTTC
>.|TRBV27|TRBJ2-3|TRBD2
CASSADGLAGGSTQYF
TGTGCCAGCAGTGCGGATGGACTAGCGGGAGGTAGTACGCAGTATTTT
>once|TRBV6-1|TRBJ1-5|TRBD1
CASSESWLSGWTGSYQPQHF
TGTGCCAGCAGTGAATCGTGGTTAAGTGGGTGGACAGGGAGCTATCAGCCCCAGCATTTT
>.|TRBV15|TRBJ2-7|.
CATSRDSRVGTYEQYF
TGTGCCACCAGCAGAGATAGTAGGGTGGGAACCTACGAGCAGTACTTC
>.|TRBV27|TRBJ2-5|TRBD1
CASSQRDRGWETQYF
TGTGCCAGCAGTCAAAGGGACAGGGGCTGGGAGACCCAGTACTTC
>.|TRBV30|TRBJ1-3|.
CAWSVSPGNTIYF
TGTGCCTGGAGTGTATCCCCTGGAAACACCATATATTTT
>.|TRBV11-2|TRBJ2-1|TRBD2
CASNRGLTSGRNNEQFF
TGTGCCAGCAATCGGGGGCTGACTAGCGGGAGGAACAATGAGCAGTTCTTC
>once|TRBV28|TRBJ1-1|.
CASSFNSGVKNTEAFF
TGTGCCAGCAGTTTTAATTCCGGGGTAAAGAACACTGAAGCTTTCTTT
>.|TRBV21-1|TRBJ1-3|.
CASSKEARTGENTIYF
TGTGCCAGCAGCAAAGAGGCACGGACAGGGGAAAACACCATATATTTT
>.|TRBV5-4|TRBJ2-1|TRBD2
CASSLPSGDNEQFF
TGTGCCAGCAGCTTACCTAGCGGGGACAATGAGCAGTTCTTC
>.|TRBV6-4|TRBJ2-7|.
CASSDQPDSYEQYF
TGTGCCAGCAGTGACCAACCCGACAGCTACGAGCAGTACTTC
>.|TRBV6-1|TRBJ2-7|.
CASSETGPYGNEQYF
TGTGCCAGCAGTGAAACCGGTCCCTACGGAAACGAGCAGTACTTC
>.|TRBV7-9|TRBJ2-7|.
CASSRISYEQYF
TGTGCCAGCAGTAGGATCTCCTACGAGCAGTACTTC
>.|TRBV10-1|TRBJ2-1|TRBD1
CASSQNRGRAYNEQFF
TGCGCCAGCAGTCAGAACAGGGGAAGGGCCTACAATGAGCAGTTCTTC
>.|TRBV5-1|TRBJ2-7|TRBD1
CASSLGDRALHEQYF
TGCGCCAGCAGCTTGGGGGACAGGGCCTTGCACGAGCAGTACTTC